One and the same sample provided the 16 T cell receptor beta chains below, sequenced in a study of PD-1 blockade in classical Hodgkin lymphoma. Relapses following autologous stem cell transplantation were seen in all patients, with brentuximab vedotin exposure varying. Generated by immunoSEQ multiplex PCR, the TCRdb table keeps only in-frame clones and is missing some. The repertoire holds more than 140,000 clones, approximately 80% seen once, with approximately 9.6% in the top ten. Sequenced here: peripheral blood mononuclear cells (PBMCs), sampled before the second cycle of nivolumab. These receptors all come from a human donor with classical Hodgkin lymphoma.

The V and J genes are TRBV27 and TRBJ1-2; 10 positions match TRBD1. The CDR3 contains 17 residues. Germline loops: CDR1 MNHEY, CDR2 SMNVEV (reference sequence). V was clipped by 3 bases and J by 7 bases; unmatched bases: 14. For the CDR3, the DNA is TGTGCCAGCAGTTTCTCCGGGACAGGGGCCAGGCAGGTTGGCTACACCTTC. It translates to CASSFSGTGARQVGYTF.

The chain couples TRBV11-2 to TRBJ2-3; 8 positions agree with TRBD2. Germline CDR1 SGHAT, CDR2 FQNNGV. The junction had 5 bases not matched to a gene; V was cut back by 0 bases and J by 0 bases. CDR3 length: 17 amino acids. The CDR3 sequence: CASSLDLTGGSTDTQYF. Here the CDR3 DNA reads TGTGCCAGCAGCTTAGATTTAACGGGGGGGAGCACAGATACGCAGTATTTT.

The V call is TRBV9, the J call TRBJ1-5, with a weak D call TRBD1 (6 bases). Germline V gene lookup returns CDR1 SGDLS and CDR2 YYNGEE. V was pared by 5 bases and J by 3 bases, with 15 bases between. The CDR3 has 15 residues. The CDR3 spells CASSRGGRVNQPQHF. In DNA form, the CDR3 reads TGTGCCAGCAGTCGGGGGGGCAGGGTCAATCAGCCCCAGCATTTT.

In its sample, this clone was seen a few times. The gene calls are TRBV4-2 and TRBJ1-4; 8 bases agree with TRBD1. With V trimmed by 0 bases and J by 8 bases, 8 bases remained unmatched. Germline V gene lookup returns CDR1 LGHNA and CDR2 YNFKEQ. This CDR3 comprises 16 residues. The CDR3 nucleotides read TGTGCCAGCAGCCAAGATAGAGGACAGGGAATCGAAAAACTGTTTTTT. Translating gives CASSQDRGQGIEKLFF.

This rearrangement joins TRBV11-2 to TRBJ2-7; 15 nucleotides line up with TRBD2. CDR3 length equals 15 residues. In germline, CDR1 is SGHAT, CDR2 FQNNGV. Unmatched junction bases numbered 2, after V lost 3 bases and J lost 5 bases. CDR3 sequence (DNA): TGTGCCAGCAGCTTCGGGACTAGCGGGGGGAACGAGCAGTACTTC. Protein sequence: CASSFGTSGGNEQYF.

This clone has only a few counts. The chain uses TRBV7-2 and TRBJ2-5; possibly TRBD2 for D (7 bases). The CDR3 is 15 residues long. V lost 5 bases to trimming and J lost 2 bases, with 15 bases between them. Germline values: CDR1 SGHTA, CDR2 FQGNSA. The CDR3 spells CASSPWGGAQETQYF. CDR3 coding DNA: TGTGCCAGCAGCCCCTGGGGGGGGGCTCAAGAGACCCAGTACTTC.

CDR3 coding DNA: TGTGCCAGCACGACACAGGGGCAAGAGACCCAGTACTTC. It is translated as CASTTQGQETQYF. V and J are TRBV7-2 and TRBJ2-5; 7 nucleotides line up with TRBD1. Per the germline V gene, CDR1 is SGHTA and CDR2 is FQGNSA. The ends lost 7 bases at V and 2 bases at J; junction bases unmatched: 4. The CDR3 spans 13 residues.

This clone has only one observation. The chain recombines TRBV10-3 with TRBJ2-7; possible D gene TRBD2, 6 bases. Trimming shortened V by 10 bases and J by 3 bases, and 16 bases separated the two germline ends. The V gene's germline CDR1 is ENHRY and CDR2 SYGVKD. This CDR3 comprises 13 residues. The chain's CDR3 is CATNLSGGYEQYF. CDR3 sequence (DNA): TGTGCCACCAATCTTAGCGGCGGCTACGAGCAGTACTTC.

This chain connects TRBV5-4 to TRBJ2-5; 8 bases are shared with TRBD2. V shed 1 base, J shed 0 bases, and the junction held 2 bases outside the gene matches. The CDR3 sequence is 15 residues long. The germline V gene encodes CDR1 SGHNT and CDR2 YYREEE (reference sequence). The CDR3 DNA follows: TGTGCCAGCAGCTTGACTAGCGGTAACCAAGAGACCCAGTACTTC. This gives the protein CASSLTSGNQETQYF.

The table lists this clone with a few counts. The chain combines TRBV5-4 with TRBJ1-2; TRBD1 might be the D (5 bases). V was shortened by 0 bases and J by 7 bases, with 16 bases between the two germline ends. Germline V gives CDR1 SGHNT, CDR2 YYREEE (reference sequence). This CDR3 comprises 15 residues. CDR3 bases: TGTGCCAGCAGCTTGGGGCACAGCGACGGGGGTGGCTACACCTTC. Translating it yields CASSLGHSDGGGYTF. The complete variable domain, with remaining parts taken from reference TRBV5-4 and TRBJ1-2, reads ETGVTQSPTHLIKTRGQQVTLRCSSQSGHNTVSWYQQALGQGPQFIFQYYREEENGRGNFPPRFSGLQFPNYSSELNVNALELDDSALYLCASSLGHSDGGGYTFGSGTRLTVV.

The table lists this clone with a few counts. The chain combines TRBV5-1 with TRBJ2-1, with 7 nucleotides matching TRBD2. The V and J ends lost 0 bases and 1 base, in that order; junction bases with no gene match: 10. CDR1 and CDR2 from the germline V gene are SGHRS and YFSETQ. This CDR3 has 18 amino acids. The CDR3 region is CASSLVVSSGYSYNEQFF. The CDR3 region has the DNA TGCGCCAGCAGCTTGGTGGTGTCTAGCGGCTATTCCTACAATGAGCAGTTCTTC. The full variable domain, with the rest looked up from reference TRBV5-1 and TRBJ2-1, is KAGVTQTPRYLIKTRGQQVTLSCSPISGHRSVSWYQQTPGQGLQFLFEYFSETQRNKGNFPGRFSGRQFSNSRSEMNVSTLELGDSALYLCASSLVVSSGYSYNEQFFGPGTRLTVL.

The chain recombines TRBV6-4 with TRBJ2-1; the D gene is possibly TRBD2 (6 bases). The CDR3 contains 13 residues. Germline CDR1 and CDR2: MRHNA and SNTAGT. V was cut by 4 bases and J by 6 bases, with 10 bases left in between. CDR3 sequence reads: CASSVVAVNEQFF. The DNA of the CDR3 is TGTGCCAGCAGTGTCGTAGCGGTCAATGAGCAGTTCTTC.

This clone was counted between two and nine times. The chain uses TRBV6-5 and TRBJ2-1; D not certain. Germline CDR1 reads MNHEY; CDR2 reads SVGAGI. This CDR3 comprises 13 residues. V lost 2 bases, J lost 6 bases, and 8 bases lay in between. As DNA, the CDR3 is TGTGCCAGCAGTTACCTGACTCGCAATGAGCAGTTCTTC. It encodes CASSYLTRNEQFF.

This clone showed up just once. V usage is TRBV6-5 and J usage is TRBJ2-5; no definite D call. Germline V gene data show CDR1 as MNHEY and CDR2 as SVGAGI. The CDR3 covers 13 residues. Trimming stripped 2 bases from V and 2 bases from J, with 6 bases between. The CDR3 DNA sequence: TGTGCCAGCAGTTACAATGGTCAAGAGACCCAGTACTTC. It translates to CASSYNGQETQYF.

The chain couples TRBV18 to TRBJ1-4; 9 bases are shared with TRBD1. CDR3 length equals 18 residues. J was trimmed by 0 bases and V by 5 bases; bases with no gene match: 10. The germline V gene has CDR1 KGHSH and CDR2 LQKENI. The CDR3 nucleotides are TGTGCCAGCTCATCGGTCCCGGGACAGGGAGCAACTAATGAAAAACTGTTTTTT. Translation: CASSSVPGQGATNEKLFF.

V usage is TRBV27 and J usage is TRBJ2-5, with 9 bases aligning to TRBD2. Per the germline V gene, CDR1 is MNHEY and CDR2 is SMNVEV (reference sequence). This CDR3 comprises 17 residues. V lost 5 bases to trimming and J lost 5 bases; unmatched junction nucleotides: 15. CDR3 sequence: CASSRPPGVAGVETQYF. Written as DNA, the CDR3 is TGTGCCAGCAGTCGCCCCCCGGGGGTAGCGGGAGTGGAGACCCAGTACTTC.